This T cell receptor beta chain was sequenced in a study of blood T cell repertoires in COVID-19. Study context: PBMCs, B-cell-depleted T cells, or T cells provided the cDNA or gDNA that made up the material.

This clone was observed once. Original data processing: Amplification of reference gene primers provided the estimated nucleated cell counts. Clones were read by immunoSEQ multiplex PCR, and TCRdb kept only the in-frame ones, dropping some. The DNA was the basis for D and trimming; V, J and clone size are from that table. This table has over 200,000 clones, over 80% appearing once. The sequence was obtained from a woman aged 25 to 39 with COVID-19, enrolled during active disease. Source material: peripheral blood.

The CDR3 bases are TGTGCCACCAGTGTGCCGGGACAGGGGAAAAATACGCAGTATTTT. This codes for CATSVPGQGKNTQYF. The V gene is TRBV24-1, the J gene TRBJ2-3; 10 bases are shared with TRBD1. V was clipped by 5 bases and J by 7 bases; unmatched bases: 8. Looked up from germline, CDR1 is KGHDR and CDR2 is SFDVKD. The CDR3 has 15 residues.